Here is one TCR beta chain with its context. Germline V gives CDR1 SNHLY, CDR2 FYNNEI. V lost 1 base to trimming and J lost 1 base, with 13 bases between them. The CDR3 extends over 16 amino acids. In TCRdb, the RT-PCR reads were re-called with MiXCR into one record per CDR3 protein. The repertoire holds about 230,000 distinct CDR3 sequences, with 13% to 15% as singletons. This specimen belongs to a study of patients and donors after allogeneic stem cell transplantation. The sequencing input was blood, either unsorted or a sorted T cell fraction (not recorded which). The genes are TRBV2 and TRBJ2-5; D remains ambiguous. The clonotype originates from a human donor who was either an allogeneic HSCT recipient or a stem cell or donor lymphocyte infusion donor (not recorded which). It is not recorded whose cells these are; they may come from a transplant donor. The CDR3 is CASSEGSMGTQETQYF. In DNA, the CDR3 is TGTGCCAGCAGTGAAGGATCAATGGGTACCCAAGAGACCCAGTACTTC. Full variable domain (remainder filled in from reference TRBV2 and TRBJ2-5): EPEVTQTPSHQVTQMGQEVILRCVPISNHLYFYWYRQILGQKVEFLVSFYNNEISEKSEIFDDQFSVERPDGSNFTLKIRSTKLEDSAMYFCASSEGSMGTQETQYFGPGTRLLVL.